This T cell receptor beta chain derives from a study of T cells in Graves' hyperthyroidism and ophthalmopathy. Overall study results and limits: Most clonotypes expanded in the thyroid (above 0.001) were also present in blood.

TCR beta CDR3 regions were amplified from RNA. Using the HTBI primer set, a first-round RT-PCR was run on the TCR CDR3. MiXCR was run by TCRdb on the multiplex PCR reads, yielding one entry per CDR3 protein. Of more than 300,000 distinct CDR3 sequences listed, about a fifth are singletons. As regards this clonotype: What it binds is not known. A much larger clonotype is one base distant, so this may be a read error.

The CDR3 is 16 amino acids. The V and J genes are TRBV12-3 or TRBV12-4 and TRBJ2-1, with D perhaps matching TRBD1 (6 bases). This sequence originates from a man aged 18 to 35 with Graves' ophthalmopathy. The source material was blood. The CDR3 is CASSLSPTSGVDEQSF. Written as DNA, the CDR3 is TGTGCCAGCAGTTTATCCCCTACATCAGGGGTTGATGAGCAGTCCTTC.